These 19 T cell receptor beta chains originate from one sample sequenced in a study of graft-versus-host responses after intestinal transplantation. No antigens are known for them. Clones were sequenced by immunoSEQ multiplex PCR, and TCRdb holds only the in-frame ones, with some missing. The sample lists just under 90,000 clones; over 80% were seen once. The input for sequencing was unstimulated CD8+ T cells sorted from spleen or lymph node cells, taken before intestinal transplant. These receptors were collected from a human donor who received an intestinal transplant.

The rearrangement joins TRBV27 to TRBJ2-7; the match to TRBD2 covers 10 bases. The CDR3 sequence is 21 residues long. CDR1 MNHEY and CDR2 SMNVEV come from the germline V gene (reference sequence). V was clipped by 5 bases and J by 0 bases; unmatched bases: 22. The CDR3 protein is CASSRRGPGLAIPFSSYEQYF. The DNA of the CDR3 is TGTGCCAGCAGTCGTAGAGGGCCGGGACTAGCGATTCCCTTCAGCTCCTACGAGCAGTACTTC.

This clone was found a few times. In nucleotides, the CDR3 is TGTGCCAGCAGCCCGCGCCCCTATCTAGCGGGGGGCCGTTTCTACGAGCAGTACTTC. Its protein product is CASSPRPYLAGGRFYEQYF. The chain has TRBV7-9 and TRBJ2-7; 11 bases line up with TRBD2. The length of the CDR3 is 19 residues. The ends lost 5 bases at V and 3 bases at J; junction bases unmatched: 18. Germline CDR1 and CDR2: SEHNR and FQNEAQ (reference sequence).

J is TRBJ2-3 and V is TRBV2; D ambiguous. The germline gives CDR1 SNHLY, CDR2 FYNNEI. The CDR3 runs 13 residues. V lost 5 bases, J lost 0 bases, and 6 bases lay in between. CDR3 residues: CASSPQSTDTQYF. CDR3 DNA: TGTGCCAGCAGTCCCCAAAGCACAGATACGCAGTATTTT.

This clone came up once. The chain couples TRBV4-2 to TRBJ2-3; D is unresolved. This CDR3 region has 13 residues. Trimming removed 8 bases at V and 6 bases at J, with 15 bases between. Germline-derived CDR1 and CDR2 are LGHNA and YNFKEQ. The CDR3 protein is CASRRTELDTQYF. Written as DNA, the CDR3 is TGTGCCAGCCGACGGACGGAACTGGATACGCAGTATTTT.

V and J are TRBV9 and TRBJ1-2; TRBD1 matches 8 bases. The CDR3 sequence is 14 residues long. Germline V gene data show CDR1 as SGDLS and CDR2 as YYNGEE. After removal of 3 bases from V and 4 bases from J, the junction contained 5 bases not matched to a gene. This CDR3 reads CASSASGTGYGYTF. DNA for the CDR3: TGTGCCAGCAGCGCTTCCGGGACAGGCTATGGCTACACCTTC.

The CDR3 DNA reads TGTGCCAGCAGCGTACAGGGAGAAACTAATGAAAAACTGTTTTTT. It encodes CASSVQGETNEKLFF. V usage is TRBV9 and J usage is TRBJ1-4, with D possibly TRBD1 on 5 matching bases. The length of the CDR3 is 15 residues. Trimming removed 1 base at V and 1 base at J, with 8 bases between. Germline values: CDR1 SGDLS, CDR2 YYNGEE. Using reference TRBV9 and TRBJ1-4 for the parts outside the CDR3, the full variable domain is DSGVTQTPKHLITATGQRVTLRCSPRSGDLSVYWYQQSLDQGLQFLIQYYNGEERAKGNILERFSAQQFPDLHSELNLSSLELGDSALYFCASSVQGETNEKLFFGSGTQLSVL.

The chain combines TRBV9 with TRBJ2-1; TRBD2 matches 9 bases. The germline V gene has CDR1 SGDLS and CDR2 YYNGEE. CDR3 length: 17 amino acids. Trimming at V came to 4 bases and at J to 0 bases, leaving 8 bases not matched to a gene. CDR3 protein: CASSPFGSGSSYNEQFF. DNA for the CDR3: TGTGCCAGCAGCCCCTTTGGTAGCGGGAGCTCCTACAATGAGCAGTTCTTC.

The chain couples TRBV5-1 to TRBJ2-7; 9 bases map to TRBD1. The length of the CDR3 is 14 residues. CDR1 is SGHRS, CDR2 YFSETQ, per germline. Trimming cost V 5 bases and J 2 bases; bases outside gene matches: 5. The CDR3, as DNA: TGCGCCAGCAGGGGGGGACAGGGCCCCTACGAGCAGTACTTC. Its protein product is CASRGGQGPYEQYF.

This clone showed up just a few times. The chain joins TRBV15 to TRBJ2-2, with D hard to call. The CDR3 loop spans 19 amino acids. Germline CDR1 LNHNV, CDR2 YYDKDF (reference sequence). V was trimmed by 9 bases and J by 3 bases, leaving 29 bases between them. The CDR3 DNA reads as TGTGCCACGAAGAGCTTCACAACCGGGCCTCAAGGTTACACCGGGGAGCTGTTTTTT. Its protein is CATKSFTTGPQGYTGELFF.

The chain is built from TRBV19 and TRBJ2-7; 7 bases agree with TRBD1. CDR1 and CDR2 (germline): LNHDA, SQIVND (reference sequence). There are 13 residues in the CDR3. J lost 5 bases, V lost 4 bases, and 5 bases had no gene match. The CDR3 region has the DNA TGTGCCAGTAGTACGACAGGGAGCGACGAGCAGTACTTC. Protein sequence: CASSTTGSDEQYF.

The chain carries TRBV5-4 and TRBJ1-2; TRBD1 matches at 7 bases. The germline V gene has CDR1 SGHNT and CDR2 YYREEE (reference sequence). V lost 0 bases, J lost 4 bases, and 6 bases stayed unmatched. This CDR3 is built from 15 residues. In DNA, the CDR3 is TGTGCCAGCAGCTTGGGCGACAGGGTATTCTATGGCTACACCTTC. Protein sequence: CASSLGDRVFYGYTF. The full variable domain, rest sourced from reference TRBV5-4 and TRBJ1-2, is ETGVTQSPTHLIKTRGQQVTLRCSSQSGHNTVSWYQQALGQGPQFIFQYYREEENGRGNFPPRFSGLQFPNYSSELNVNALELDDSALYLCASSLGDRVFYGYTFGSGTRLTVV.

The genes are TRBV13 and TRBJ1-2; TRBD1 might be the D (5 bases). The CDR3 contains 14 residues. Trimming removed 5 bases at V and 8 bases at J, with 18 bases between. Germline CDR1 and CDR2: PRHDT and FYEKMQ (reference sequence). CDR3 loop: CASSRSQTVRGYTF. DNA of the CDR3: TGTGCCAGCAGCCGTTCACAGACAGTAAGGGGCTACACCTTC.

Only one count was recorded for this clone. V usage is TRBV7-8 and J usage is TRBJ2-1; D remains ambiguous. Germline-derived CDR1 and CDR2 are SGHVS and FQNEAQ. Trimming took 1 base from V and 0 from J, leaving 7 bases between them. CDR3 length: 15 residues. The CDR3 sequence is CASSLVISSYNEQFF. DNA for the CDR3: TGTGCCAGCAGCTTAGTGATAAGCTCCTACAATGAGCAGTTCTTC.

The CDR3 region is CASSYILRVSTEAFF. The DNA of the CDR3 is TGTGCCAGCAGTTACATACTCAGGGTGTCAACTGAAGCTTTCTTT. The chain joins TRBV6-6 to TRBJ1-1; D possibly corresponds to TRBD1 (5 bases). Trimming stripped 2 bases from V and 5 bases from J, with 15 bases between. This CDR3 is 15 amino acids long. From germline, CDR1 is MNHNY and CDR2 SVGAGI (reference sequence).

V gene TRBV6-9 combines with J gene TRBJ2-7; D is unclear. V shed 4 bases and J shed 7 bases, with 11 bases lying between them. The CDR3 is 12 residues long. The germline gives CDR1 MNHGY, CDR2 SVAAGI. Here the CDR3 reads CASSLQNAEQYF. The CDR3 DNA follows: TGTGCCAGCAGTTTACAGAACGCGGAGCAGTACTTC.

The genes are TRBV28 and TRBJ2-1; tentatively, D is TRBD2 (6 bases). The germline V gene encodes CDR1 MDHEN and CDR2 SYDVKM. V shed 3 bases and J shed 4 bases, with 13 bases lying between them. The CDR3 runs to 15 residues. In DNA, the CDR3 is TGTGCCAGCAGTTTTCGGGGGAGGCGTTACAATGAGCAGTTCTTC. Residues: CASSFRGRRYNEQFF.

The chain employs TRBV2 and TRBJ2-6; D not resolved. V lost 5 bases and J 0 bases, leaving 5 bases between the germline ends. This CDR3 spans 14 amino acids. Germline CDR1 and CDR2: SNHLY and FYNNEI. The CDR3 coding sequence is TGTGCCAGCAGTCTGACCTCTGGGGCCAACGTCCTGACTTTC. Its protein product is CASSLTSGANVLTF.

Written as DNA, the CDR3 is TGTGCCAGCTCACCAGGGCGCGGGGCTTTCTTT. It translates to CASSPGRGAFF. The V call is TRBV18, the J call TRBJ1-1; D is ambiguous. The CDR3 has 11 residues. Germline-derived CDR1 and CDR2 are KGHSH and LQKENI. Trimming left V 2 bases short and J 11 bases short, with 9 bases between.

The chain has TRBV6-6 and TRBJ1-1; no clear D gene. The CDR3 is 13 residues long. Germline V lookup: CDR1 MNHNY, CDR2 SVGAGI (reference sequence). Deletions cut 6 bases from V and 8 bases from J, with 16 bases between. The CDR3 region is CASSPTSGGEAFF. The DNA of the CDR3 is TGTGCCAGCAGCCCAACGTCAGGCGGGGAAGCTTTCTTT.